This T cell receptor beta chain comes out of a study of tumor-infiltrating lymphocytes in primary liver carcinoma. Study in general: Samples returned roughly 3.5 to 7.13 million productive TCRbeta reads each. Read depth did not differ significantly between tissue types. The study, taken as a whole, reports: Only about 8-25% of top clones appeared in all five tumor regions. Researchers found tumor-adjacent and tumor-blood pairs overlapped less than tumor region pairs.

As regards this clonotype: The antigen remains unidentified. A much more abundant neighbour one base away suggests this may be a read error.

Reverse transcription of around 0.45 ug total RNA with a constant-region primer produced TCR beta cDNA. Three nested multiplex PCR rounds of slightly modified ARM-PCR generated TCR beta libraries. TCRdb reprocessed the multiplex PCR reads via MiXCR and lists one record per CDR3 protein. The sample includes about 99,000 distinct CDR3 sequences, about three quarters of them seen just once. It was from roughly 20-30 mg of unsorted bulk tissue that RNA and DNA were co-extracted. Per tumor, sampling covered five separate regions. The TCR was taken from a woman aged 55-69 years with primary liver carcinoma and hepatitis B virus infection. The sequencing sample was made of liver tumor tissue from sampling region 5. Regarding subset: tumor region T5, tumor centre.

The CDR3 spells CASSEALGPNQPRHF. DNA for the CDR3: TGTGCCAGCAGTGAAGCGCTAGGGCCAAATCAGCCCCGGCATTTT. The chain carries TRBV6-1 and TRBJ1-5; no clear D gene. The CDR3 totals 15 residues. Germline CDR1 is MNHNS and CDR2 is SASEGT.